This T cell receptor (beta chain) comes out of a study of T cells after yellow fever vaccination. The wider study: Fractions containing few cells were prepared with SMART-Seq v4 Ultra Low Input.

CDR3 size: 13 residues. Trimming removed 6 bases from V and 8 bases from J; junction bases left unmatched: 2. This clonotype came up many times. Via MiXCR, TCRdb re-called the 5' RACE reads, giving one row per CDR3 protein. Of about 340,000 distinct CDR3 sequences in the sample, roughly 9.4% were seen once. The sample in question was PBMCs, obtained on the day of the first yellow fever vaccination. The sequence derives from a man aged 18 to 30 who received the YFV17D yellow fever vaccine. The rearrangement uses TRBV12-3 or TRBV12-4 and TRBJ1-6; 9 bases line up with TRBD1. The CDR3, as DNA: TGTGCCAGCAGGACAGGGGGTTATTCACCCCTCCACTTT. Translating it yields CASRTGGYSPLHF.